This T cell receptor beta chain appears in the sequencing data of a study of blood T cell repertoires in COVID-19. The method was immunoSEQ multiplex PCR; TCRdb's version includes in-frame clones alone and lacks a portion of them. The sample lists around 160,000 clones, roughly 83% seen once, with 13% in the top ten. J lost 5 bases, V lost 6 bases, and 0 bases had no gene match. The CDR3 contains 12 residues. CDR1 is MNHEY and CDR2 is SVGAGI in the germline V gene. Notes on this clone: Other DNA sequences in the sample encode the same CDR3.

The sequencing sample was made of PBMCs or T cells enriched from blood (not recorded which). The chain uses TRBV6-5 and TRBJ1-2; 10 bases line up with TRBD1. The origin of this receptor is a woman in her sixties or seventies who had recovered from COVID-19. The CDR3 loop reads CASRDRGYGYTF. CDR3 nucleotide sequence: TGTGCCAGCAGGGACAGGGGGTATGGCTACACCTTC.